These 8 T cell receptor beta chains share one sample of origin, sequenced in a study of OX40 agonist ivuxolimab in advanced cancers. The table came from immunoSEQ multiplex PCR; TCRdb's copy has only in-frame clones and leaves some out. The sample shows around 20,000 clones, 65% to 80% of them seen only once. The sample consisted of CD4+ or CD8+ T cells sorted from blood, taken in a trial of the OX40 agonist ivuxolimab. These receptors all come from an adult with an advanced solid tumor such as melanoma, head and neck, liver or kidney cancer.

Only one count was recorded for this clone. The V gene is TRBV4-3, the J gene TRBJ2-1; D is possibly TRBD1 or TRBD2 (5 bases each). Trimming cost V 0 bases and J 7 bases, with 13 bases left between them. The CDR3 loop spans 15 amino acids. Germline CDR1 LGHNA, CDR2 YSLEER. The CDR3 DNA reads as TGCGCCAGCAGCCAAGAAGAGGGGTCGGCAAATGAGCAGTTCTTC. Protein sequence: CASSQEEGSANEQFF.

The chain has TRBV4-3 and TRBJ1-1; D uncertain. The germline V gene has CDR1 LGHNA and CDR2 YSLEER. The CDR3 spans 14 residues. The germline V and J ends were trimmed by 0 bases and 1 base, with 6 bases remaining between them. The CDR3 here is CASSQDLRNTEAFF. Here the CDR3 DNA reads TGCGCCAGCAGCCAAGATCTCAGGAACACTGAAGCTTTCTTT.

The CDR3 loop reads CAWSLTGTEKLFF. The CDR3 DNA sequence: TGTGCCTGGAGTTTAACAGGGACTGAAAAACTGTTTTTT. The chain recombines TRBV30 with TRBJ1-4, with a weak D call TRBD1 (6 bases). Germline CDR1 GTSNPN, CDR2 SVGIG (reference sequence). This CDR3 contains 13 residues. Trimming cost V 2 bases and J 7 bases, with 11 bases left between them.

The chain couples TRBV19 to TRBJ2-7; 8 nucleotides match TRBD1. V shed 0 bases, J shed 2 bases, and the junction held 3 bases outside the gene matches. Germline CDR1 and CDR2: LNHDA and SQIVND (reference sequence). The CDR3 contains 15 residues. The CDR3 nucleotides are TGTGCCAGTAGTATAGAGGGACAGGAGACCTACGAGCAGTACTTC. Encoded protein: CASSIEGQETYEQYF.

The chain links TRBV16 to TRBJ1-1; 7 nucleotides match TRBD1. V shed 5 bases and J 0 bases; nucleotides not matched to a gene: 0. Germline lookup yields CDR1 KGHSY and CDR2 FQNENV. There are 13 residues in the CDR3. The CDR3 sequence is CASSTGVNTEAFF. The CDR3 DNA reads TGTGCCAGCAGCACAGGGGTGAACACTGAAGCTTTCTTT. The full variable domain, in which reference TRBV16 and TRBJ1-1 provide the parts outside the CDR3, is GEEVAQTPKHLVRGEGQKAKLYCAPIKGHSYVFWYQQVLKNEFKFLISFQNENVFDETGMPKERFSAKCLPNSPCSLEIQATKLEDSAVYFCASSTGVNTEAFFGQGTRLTVV.

The chain uses TRBV12-2 and TRBJ2-2; TRBD1 is the table's D call and was not checked against the DNA. TRBV12-2 is termed a pseudogene. This CDR3 has 15 residues. As DNA, the CDR3 is TGTGCAAGTCGCGCCGGGACAGTTAAAACCGGGGAGCTGTTTTTT. Its translation: CASRAGTVKTGELFF.

This chain links TRBV29-1 with TRBJ2-7, with TRBD1 as a possible D gene (6 bases). Germline CDR1 is SQVTM and CDR2 is ANQGSEA. V lost 2 bases, J lost 2 bases, and 19 bases lay in between. The CDR3 is 16 residues long. The CDR3 region is CSVELPGTLETYEQYF. Here the CDR3 DNA reads TGCAGCGTTGAACTCCCCGGGACACTTGAAACCTACGAGCAGTACTTC.

This rearrangement joins TRBV5-1 to TRBJ1-2; tentatively, D is TRBD1 (6 bases). Germline values: CDR1 SGHRS, CDR2 YFSETQ. V lost 7 bases and J 3 bases, leaving 22 bases between the germline ends. The CDR3 has 16 residues. In DNA, the CDR3 is TGCGCCAGCTGGAGGGTCGACAGGTTTTGGGACTATGGCTACACCTTC. It is translated as CASWRVDRFWDYGYTF.